The 9 T cell receptor beta chains listed next were all sequenced from one sample in a study of blood T cell repertoires in COVID-19. Profiled with immunoSEQ multiplex PCR; TCRdb holds only in-frame clones, not every one. Of 300,000 to 450,000 clones in the sample, approximately 90% were seen once. Specimen: PBMCs or T cells enriched from blood (not recorded which). The receptor set was obtained from a young woman who had recovered from COVID-19.

The CDR3 loop is CASSPGGGEQYF. CDR3 sequence (DNA): TGTGCCAGCAGCCCGGGGGGAGGGGAGCAGTACTTC. This chain joins TRBV12-3 or TRBV12-4 and TRBJ2-7; 7 nucleotides agree with TRBD2. Germline trimming cut 6 bases from V and 7 bases from J; bases unmatched to any gene: 6. This CDR3 spans 12 amino acids.

The genes are TRBV5-1 and TRBJ1-2; 7 bases are shared with TRBD1. There are 14 residues in the CDR3. V was clipped by 4 bases and J by 1 base; unmatched bases: 4. Germline lookup yields CDR1 SGHRS and CDR2 YFSETQ. CDR3 nucleotide sequence: TGCGCCAGCAGCCAGGGACAGTTTAACTATGGCTACACCTTC. This encodes CASSQGQFNYGYTF.

The rearrangement uses TRBV4-2 and TRBJ2-3; 11 nucleotides align to TRBD2. Trimming cost V 2 bases and J 6 bases; bases outside gene matches: 7. Germline values: CDR1 LGHNA, CDR2 YNFKEQ. There are 16 residues in the CDR3. Here the CDR3 reads CASSQLAGGPVDTQYF. The CDR3 DNA reads TGTGCCAGCAGCCAACTAGCGGGGGGCCCAGTGGATACGCAGTATTTT.

This chain joins TRBV3-1 (or the pseudogene TRBV3-2) and TRBJ1-1; D remains ambiguous. Germline V gives CDR1 LGHDT, CDR2 YNNKEL (reference sequence). Trimming removed 3 bases at V and 1 base at J, with 6 bases between. The CDR3 extends over 13 amino acids. In DNA form, the CDR3 reads TGTGCCAGCAGCCAGGAGTGGAACACTGAAGCTTTCTTT. Its translation: CASSQEWNTEAFF.

V gene TRBV18 combines with J gene TRBJ2-1, with 10 bases lining up with TRBD2. This CDR3 has 17 amino acids. V lost 3 bases, J lost 2 bases, and 7 bases stayed unmatched. Per the germline V gene, CDR1 is KGHSH and CDR2 is LQKENI. The CDR3: CASSPPGLAVTYNEQFF. DNA for the CDR3: TGTGCCAGCTCACCCCCTGGACTAGCGGTGACCTACAATGAGCAGTTCTTC.

The chain has TRBV5-4 and TRBJ2-2; tentative D call: TRBD1 (6 bases). The CDR3 has 15 residues. Germline CDR1 and CDR2: SGHNT and YYREEE (reference sequence). With 4 bases removed from V and 3 bases from J, the gap between germline ends came to 13 bases. DNA for the CDR3: TGTGCCAGCAGCCCCAGGGGTTTGGACACCGGGGAGCTGTTTTTT. This translates into CASSPRGLDTGELFF.

The table lists this clone with a count of one. The chain couples TRBV6-1 to TRBJ1-4, with a weak D call TRBD1 (5 bases). The germline gives CDR1 MNHNS, CDR2 SASEGT. Trimming took 2 bases from V and 6 from J, leaving 10 bases between them. The CDR3 contains 14 residues. CDR3 residues: CASSERRGYEKLFF. CDR3 DNA: TGTGCCAGCAGTGAAAGGAGGGGCTATGAAAAACTGTTTTTT.

This clone occurred once. The chain combines TRBV5-1 with TRBJ2-2, with 10 positions matching TRBD2. The CDR3 is 16 residues long. J gave up 6 bases and V 6 bases, and 11 bases lay outside the gene matches. Per the germline V gene, CDR1 is SGHRS and CDR2 is YFSETQ. In DNA, the CDR3 is TGCGCCAGCACCGTCAGCGGGGGGGCACACCCCGGGGAGCTGTTTTTT. Residues: CASTVSGGAHPGELFF.

This sequence joins TRBV3-1 (or the pseudogene TRBV3-2) and TRBJ2-3; maybe TRBD2 (7 bases). V was clipped by 3 bases and J by 1 base, with 20 bases between them. The CDR3 totals 18 residues. Per the germline V gene, CDR1 is LGHDT and CDR2 is YNNKEL (reference sequence). CDR3 protein: CASSQVKGGFYGTDTQYF. As DNA, the CDR3 is TGTGCCAGCAGCCAGGTAAAGGGGGGGTTTTACGGCACAGATACGCAGTATTTT.